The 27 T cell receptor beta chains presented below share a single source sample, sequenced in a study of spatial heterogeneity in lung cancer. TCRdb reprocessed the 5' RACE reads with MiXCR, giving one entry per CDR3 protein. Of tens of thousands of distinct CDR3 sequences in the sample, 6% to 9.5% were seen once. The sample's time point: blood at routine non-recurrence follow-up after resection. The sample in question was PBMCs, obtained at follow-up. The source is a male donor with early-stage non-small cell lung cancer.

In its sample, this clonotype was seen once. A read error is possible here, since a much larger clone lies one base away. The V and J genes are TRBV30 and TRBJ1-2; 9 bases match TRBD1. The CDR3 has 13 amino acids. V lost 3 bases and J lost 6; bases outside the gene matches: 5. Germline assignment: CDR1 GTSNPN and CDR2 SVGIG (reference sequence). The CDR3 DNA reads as TGTGCCTGGAGCCATTGGACAGGGGATGGCTACACCTTC. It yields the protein CAWSHWTGDGYTF. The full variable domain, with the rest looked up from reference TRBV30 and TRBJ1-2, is SQTIHQWPATLVQPVGSPLSLECTVEGTSNPNLYWYRQAAGRGLQLLFYSVGIGQISSEVPQNLSASRPQDRQFILSSKKLLLSDSGFYLCAWSHWTGDGYTFGSGTRLTVV.

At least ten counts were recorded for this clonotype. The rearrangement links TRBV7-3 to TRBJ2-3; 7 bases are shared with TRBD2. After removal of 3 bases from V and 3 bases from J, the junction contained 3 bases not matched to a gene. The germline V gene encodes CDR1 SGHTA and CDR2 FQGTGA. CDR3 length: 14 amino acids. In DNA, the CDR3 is TGTGCCAGCAGCTTGGTCGGGGGGACAGATACGCAGTATTTT. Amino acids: CASSLVGGTDTQYF.

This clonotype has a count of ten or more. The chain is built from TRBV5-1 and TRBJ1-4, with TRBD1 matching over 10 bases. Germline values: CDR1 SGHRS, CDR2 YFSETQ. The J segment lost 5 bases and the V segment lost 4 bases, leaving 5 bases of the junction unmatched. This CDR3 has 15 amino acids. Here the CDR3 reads CASSTAGQGNEKLFF. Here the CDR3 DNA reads TGCGCCAGCAGCACGGCGGGACAGGGGAATGAAAAACTGTTTTTT. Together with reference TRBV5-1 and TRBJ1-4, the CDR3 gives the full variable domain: KAGVTQTPRYLIKTRGQQVTLSCSPISGHRSVSWYQQTPGQGLQFLFEYFSETQRNKGNFPGRFSGRQFSNSRSEMNVSTLELGDSALYLCASSTAGQGNEKLFFGSGTQLSVL.

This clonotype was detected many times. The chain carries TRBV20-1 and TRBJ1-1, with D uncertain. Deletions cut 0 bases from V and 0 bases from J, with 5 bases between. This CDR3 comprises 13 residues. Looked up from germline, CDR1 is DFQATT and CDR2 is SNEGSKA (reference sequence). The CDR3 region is CSAREHLNTEAFF. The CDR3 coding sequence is TGCAGTGCTAGAGAGCACTTGAACACTGAAGCTTTCTTT.

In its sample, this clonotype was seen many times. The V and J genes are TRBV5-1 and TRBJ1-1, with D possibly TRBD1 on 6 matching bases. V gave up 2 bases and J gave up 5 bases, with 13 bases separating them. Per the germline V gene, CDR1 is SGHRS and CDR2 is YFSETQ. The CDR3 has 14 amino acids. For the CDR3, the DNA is TGCGCCAGCAGCTTAAACCGACAGGTAACTGAAGCTTTCTTT. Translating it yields CASSLNRQVTEAFF. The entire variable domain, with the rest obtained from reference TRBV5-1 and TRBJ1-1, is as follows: KAGVTQTPRYLIKTRGQQVTLSCSPISGHRSVSWYQQTPGQGLQFLFEYFSETQRNKGNFPGRFSGRQFSNSRSEMNVSTLELGDSALYLCASSLNRQVTEAFFGQGTRLTVV.

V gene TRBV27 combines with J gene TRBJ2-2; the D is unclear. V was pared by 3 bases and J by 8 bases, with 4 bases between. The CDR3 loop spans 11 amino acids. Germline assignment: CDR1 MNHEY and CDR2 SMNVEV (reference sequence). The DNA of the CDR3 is TGTGCCAGCAGTTTGCGGGGGGAGCTGTTTTTT. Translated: CASSLRGELFF.

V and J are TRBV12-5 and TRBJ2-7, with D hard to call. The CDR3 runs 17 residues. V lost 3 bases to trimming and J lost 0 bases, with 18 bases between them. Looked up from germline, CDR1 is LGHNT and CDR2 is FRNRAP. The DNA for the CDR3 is TGTGCTAGTGGTTTTTCCTCGACTTCAACAAGCTCCTACGAGCAGTACTTC. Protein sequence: CASGFSSTSTSSYEQYF.

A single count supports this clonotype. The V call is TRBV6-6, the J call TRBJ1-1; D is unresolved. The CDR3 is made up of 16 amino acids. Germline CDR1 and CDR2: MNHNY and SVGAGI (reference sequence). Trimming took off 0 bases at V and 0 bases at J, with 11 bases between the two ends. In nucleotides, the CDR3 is TGTGCCAGCAGTTACTCGGTGCGGGCTTTGAACACTGAAGCTTTCTTT. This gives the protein CASSYSVRALNTEAFF.

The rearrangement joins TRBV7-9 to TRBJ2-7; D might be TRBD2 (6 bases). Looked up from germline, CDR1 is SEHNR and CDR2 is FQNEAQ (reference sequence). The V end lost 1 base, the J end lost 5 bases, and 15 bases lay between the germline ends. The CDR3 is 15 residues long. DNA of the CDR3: TGTGCCAGCAGCTTAGATGGGGGGTTTAAGGACGAGCAGTACTTC. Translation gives CASSLDGGFKDEQYF.

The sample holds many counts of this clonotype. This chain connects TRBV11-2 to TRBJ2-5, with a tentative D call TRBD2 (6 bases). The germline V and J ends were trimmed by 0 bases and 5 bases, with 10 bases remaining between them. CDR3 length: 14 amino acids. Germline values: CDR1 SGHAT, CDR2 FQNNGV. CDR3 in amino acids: CASSLDSLAETQYF. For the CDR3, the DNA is TGTGCCAGCAGCTTAGATAGCCTAGCGGAGACCCAGTACTTC.

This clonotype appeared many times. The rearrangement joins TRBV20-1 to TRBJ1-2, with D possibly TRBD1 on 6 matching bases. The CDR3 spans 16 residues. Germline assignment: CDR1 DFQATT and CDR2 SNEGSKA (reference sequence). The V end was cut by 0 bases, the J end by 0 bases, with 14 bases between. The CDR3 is CSARDLTGNTNYGYTF. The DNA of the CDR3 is TGCAGTGCTAGAGATTTAACAGGGAATACTAACTATGGCTACACCTTC.

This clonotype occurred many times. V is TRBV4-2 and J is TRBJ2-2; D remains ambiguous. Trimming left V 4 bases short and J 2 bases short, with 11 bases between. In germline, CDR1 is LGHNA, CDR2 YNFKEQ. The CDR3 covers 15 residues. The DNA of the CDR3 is TGTGCCAGCAGCCCAGAAGGCTTTAACACCGGGGAGCTGTTTTTT. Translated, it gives CASSPEGFNTGELFF.

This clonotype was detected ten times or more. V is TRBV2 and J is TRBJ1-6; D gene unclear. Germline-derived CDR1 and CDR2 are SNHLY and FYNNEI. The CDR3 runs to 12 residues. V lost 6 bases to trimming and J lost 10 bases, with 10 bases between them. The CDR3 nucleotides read TGTGCCAGCAGGCCGGACTTATCACCCCTCCACTTT. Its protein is CASRPDLSPLHF.

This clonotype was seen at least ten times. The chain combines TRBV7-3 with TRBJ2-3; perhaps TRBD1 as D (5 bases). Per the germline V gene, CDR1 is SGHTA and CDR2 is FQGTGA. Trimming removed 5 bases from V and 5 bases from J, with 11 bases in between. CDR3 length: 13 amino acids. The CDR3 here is CASSPGPEDTQYF. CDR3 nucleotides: TGTGCCAGCAGCCCAGGGCCCGAAGATACGCAGTATTTT.

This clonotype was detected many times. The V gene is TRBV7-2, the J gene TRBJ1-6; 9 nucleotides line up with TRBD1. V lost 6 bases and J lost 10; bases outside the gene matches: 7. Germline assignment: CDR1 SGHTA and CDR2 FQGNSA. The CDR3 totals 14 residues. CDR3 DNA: TGTGCCAGCAGGGGGACAGGGATCAGATCACCCCTCCACTTT. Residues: CASRGTGIRSPLHF.

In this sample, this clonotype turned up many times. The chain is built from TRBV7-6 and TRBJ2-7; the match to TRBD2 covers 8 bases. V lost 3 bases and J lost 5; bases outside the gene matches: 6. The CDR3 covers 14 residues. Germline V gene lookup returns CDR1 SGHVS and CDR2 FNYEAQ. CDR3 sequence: CASSFRGGNDEQYF. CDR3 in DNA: TGTGCCAGCAGCTTTCGGGGGGGTAACGACGAGCAGTACTTC.

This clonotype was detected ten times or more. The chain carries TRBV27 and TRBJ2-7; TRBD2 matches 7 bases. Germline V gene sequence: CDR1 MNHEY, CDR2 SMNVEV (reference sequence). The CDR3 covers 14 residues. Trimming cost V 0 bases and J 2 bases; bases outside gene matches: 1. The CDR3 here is CASSLSAGAYEQYF. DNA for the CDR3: TGTGCCAGCAGTTTATCGGCGGGGGCCTACGAGCAGTACTTC.

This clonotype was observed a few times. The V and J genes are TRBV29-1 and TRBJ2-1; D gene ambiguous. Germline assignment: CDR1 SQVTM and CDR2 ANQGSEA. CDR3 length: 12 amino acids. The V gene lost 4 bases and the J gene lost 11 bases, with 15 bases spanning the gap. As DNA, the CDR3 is TGCAGCGTTGGCAACACAGTCGTAAAGCAGTTCTTC. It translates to CSVGNTVVKQFF.

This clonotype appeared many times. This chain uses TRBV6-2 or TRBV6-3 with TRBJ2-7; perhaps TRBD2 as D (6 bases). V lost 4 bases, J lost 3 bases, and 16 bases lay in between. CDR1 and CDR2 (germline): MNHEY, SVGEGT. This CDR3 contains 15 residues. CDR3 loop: CASSLPRGNNYEQYF. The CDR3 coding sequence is TGTGCCAGCAGTTTACCCCGGGGGAACAACTACGAGCAGTACTTC.

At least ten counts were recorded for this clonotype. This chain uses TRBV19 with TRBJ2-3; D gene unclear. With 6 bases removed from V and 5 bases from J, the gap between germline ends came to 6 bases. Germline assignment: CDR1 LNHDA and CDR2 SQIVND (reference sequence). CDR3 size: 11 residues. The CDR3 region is CASSTIDTQYF. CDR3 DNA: TGTGCCAGTAGCACCATAGATACGCAGTATTTT.

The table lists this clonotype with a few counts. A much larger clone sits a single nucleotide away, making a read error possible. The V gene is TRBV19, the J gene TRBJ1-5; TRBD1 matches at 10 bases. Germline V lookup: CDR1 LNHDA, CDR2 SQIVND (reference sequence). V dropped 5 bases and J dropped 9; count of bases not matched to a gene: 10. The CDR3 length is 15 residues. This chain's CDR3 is CASSYGTGAFRPQHF. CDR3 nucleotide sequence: TGTGCCAGTAGTTACGGGACAGGGGCTTTTCGGCCCCAGCATTTT.

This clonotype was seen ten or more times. The CDR3 DNA follows: TGTGCCAGCAGCTTAGGGGGCAGTTCCGCCTACAATGAGCAGTTCTTC. It encodes CASSLGGSSAYNEQFF. The J gene is TRBJ2-1, the V gene TRBV11-2, with D maybe TRBD1 (5 bases). Germline lookup yields CDR1 SGHAT and CDR2 FQNNGV. CDR3 length: 16 residues. Trimming shortened V by 1 base and J by 2 bases, and 12 bases separated the two germline ends.

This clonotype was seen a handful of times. The CDR3 bases are TGTGCCAGCAGCCAAGATTTCGGGGTTTACAATGAGCAGTTCTTC. Its translation is CASSQDFGVYNEQFF. The rearrangement uses TRBV3-1 and TRBJ2-1; the D gene is possibly TRBD2 (5 bases). Trimming left V 0 bases short and J 4 bases short, with 10 bases between. Germline values: CDR1 LGHDT, CDR2 YNNKEL (reference sequence). This CDR3 is built from 15 residues.

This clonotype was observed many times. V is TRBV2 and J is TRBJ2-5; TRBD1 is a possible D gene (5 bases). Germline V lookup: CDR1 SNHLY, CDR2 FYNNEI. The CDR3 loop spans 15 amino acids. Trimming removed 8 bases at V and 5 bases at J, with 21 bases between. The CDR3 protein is CASAAPDSDWETQYF. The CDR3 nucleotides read TGTGCCAGCGCGGCGCCAGACAGCGATTGGGAGACCCAGTACTTC.

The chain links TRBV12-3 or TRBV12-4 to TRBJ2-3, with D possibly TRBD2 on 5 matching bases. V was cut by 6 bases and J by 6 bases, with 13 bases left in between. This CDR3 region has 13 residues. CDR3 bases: TGTGCCAGCAGCCGTTGGAGGCCTGATACGCAGTATTTT. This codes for CASSRWRPDTQYF.

The CDR3 nucleotides read TGTGCCAGCGGGGCAGGGGAGGAGACTGAAGCTTTCTTT. Translation: CASGAGEETEAFF. The chain is built from TRBV6-2 or TRBV6-3 and TRBJ1-1, with D maybe TRBD1 (6 bases). Germline V gene data show CDR1 as MNHEY and CDR2 as SVGEGT. The germline V and J ends were trimmed by 8 bases and 5 bases, with 15 bases remaining between them. This CDR3 is built from 13 residues.

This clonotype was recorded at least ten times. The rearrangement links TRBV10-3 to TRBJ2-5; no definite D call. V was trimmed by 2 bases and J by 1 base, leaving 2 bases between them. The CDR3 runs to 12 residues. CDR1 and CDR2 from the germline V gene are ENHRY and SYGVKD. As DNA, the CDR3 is TGTGCCATCAGTGAGCCCCAAGAGACCCAGTACTTC. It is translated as CAISEPQETQYF.